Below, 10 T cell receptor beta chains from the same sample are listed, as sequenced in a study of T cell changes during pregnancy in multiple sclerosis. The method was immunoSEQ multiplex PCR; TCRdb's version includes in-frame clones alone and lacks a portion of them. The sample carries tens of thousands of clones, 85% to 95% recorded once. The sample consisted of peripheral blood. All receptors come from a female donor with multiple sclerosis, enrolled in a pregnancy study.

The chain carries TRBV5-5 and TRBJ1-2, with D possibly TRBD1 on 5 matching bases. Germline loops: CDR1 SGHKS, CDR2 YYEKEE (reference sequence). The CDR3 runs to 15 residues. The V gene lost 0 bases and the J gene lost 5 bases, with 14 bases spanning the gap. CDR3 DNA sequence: TGTGCCAGCAGCTTGGTTCTCTTTAGGGGATATGGCTACACCTTC. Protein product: CASSLVLFRGYGYTF. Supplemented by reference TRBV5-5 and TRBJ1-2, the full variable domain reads DAGVTQSPTHLIKTRGQQVTLRCSPISGHKSVSWYQQVLGQGPQFIFQYYEKEERGRGNFPDRFSARQFPNYSSELNVNALLLGDSALYLCASSLVLFRGYGYTFGSGTRLTVV.

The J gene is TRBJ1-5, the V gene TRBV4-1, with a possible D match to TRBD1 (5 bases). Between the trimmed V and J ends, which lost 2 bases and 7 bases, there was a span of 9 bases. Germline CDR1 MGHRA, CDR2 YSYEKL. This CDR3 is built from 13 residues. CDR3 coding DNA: TGCGCCAGCAGCCAACAGGGTGGACAGCCCCAGCATTTT. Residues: CASSQQGGQPQHF.

The CDR3 coding sequence is TGTGCCAGCAGCTTAGGGCTAGCGGGAGGGCCCGGAGAGACCCAGTACTTC. This translates into CASSLGLAGGPGETQYF. This chain links TRBV11-2 with TRBJ2-5, with TRBD2 matching 12 bases. Trimming took 1 base from V and 4 from J; bases not matched to a gene: 7. Germline CDR1 SGHAT, CDR2 FQNNGV. This CDR3 has 17 amino acids.

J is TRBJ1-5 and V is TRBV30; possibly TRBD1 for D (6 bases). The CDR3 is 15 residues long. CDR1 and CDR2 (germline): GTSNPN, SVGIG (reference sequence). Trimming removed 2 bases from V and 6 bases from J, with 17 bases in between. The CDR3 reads CAWSLGRGQSQPQHF. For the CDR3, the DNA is TGTGCCTGGAGTCTAGGCCGGGGGCAGAGTCAGCCCCAGCATTTT.

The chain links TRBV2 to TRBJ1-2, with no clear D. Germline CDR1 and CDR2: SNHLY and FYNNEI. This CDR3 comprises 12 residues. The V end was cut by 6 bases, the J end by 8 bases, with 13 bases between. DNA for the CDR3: TGTGCCAGCAGCACGATGCAACGGGGCTACACCTTC. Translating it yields CASSTMQRGYTF.

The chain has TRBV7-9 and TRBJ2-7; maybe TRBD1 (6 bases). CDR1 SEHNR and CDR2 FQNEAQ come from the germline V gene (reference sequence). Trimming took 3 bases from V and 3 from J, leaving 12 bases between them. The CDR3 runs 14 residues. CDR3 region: CASSLTGENYEQYF. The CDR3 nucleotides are TGTGCCAGCAGCTTGACAGGAGAAAACTACGAGCAGTACTTC.

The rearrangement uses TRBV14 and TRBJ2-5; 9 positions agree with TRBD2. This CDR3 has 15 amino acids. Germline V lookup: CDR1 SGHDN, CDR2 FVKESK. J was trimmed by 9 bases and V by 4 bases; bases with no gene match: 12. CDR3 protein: CASSLAGVRIGAQYF. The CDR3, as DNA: TGTGCCAGCAGCCTAGCGGGAGTCCGGATAGGGGCCCAGTACTTC. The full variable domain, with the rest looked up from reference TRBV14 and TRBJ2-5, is EAGVTQFPSHSVIEKGQTVTLRCDPISGHDNLYWYRRVMGKEIKFLLHFVKESKQDESGMPNNRFLAERTGGTYSTLKVQPAELEDSGVYFCASSLAGVRIGAQYFGPGTRLLVL.

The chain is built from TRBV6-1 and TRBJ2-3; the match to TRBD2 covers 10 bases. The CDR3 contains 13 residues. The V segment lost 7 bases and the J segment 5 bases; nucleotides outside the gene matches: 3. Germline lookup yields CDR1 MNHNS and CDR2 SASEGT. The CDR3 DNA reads TGTGCCAGCACAAGCGGGAGGGGAGATACGCAGTATTTT. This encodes CASTSGRGDTQYF.

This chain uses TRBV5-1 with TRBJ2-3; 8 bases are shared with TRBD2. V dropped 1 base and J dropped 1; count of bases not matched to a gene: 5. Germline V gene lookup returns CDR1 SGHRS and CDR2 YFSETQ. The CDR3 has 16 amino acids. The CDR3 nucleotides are TGCGCCAGCAGCTTGACCGGGACTAGAGGCACAGATACGCAGTATTTT. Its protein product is CASSLTGTRGTDTQYF.

As DNA, the CDR3 is TGCGCCAGCAGCTTGGACAGGCTGAACACTGAAGCTTTCTTT. Encoded protein: CASSLDRLNTEAFF. The V call is TRBV5-1, the J call TRBJ1-1, with D perhaps matching TRBD1 (5 bases). Deletions cut 0 bases from V and 0 bases from J, with 6 bases between. The CDR3 is 14 residues long. Germline V lookup: CDR1 SGHRS, CDR2 YFSETQ. The whole variable domain, remainder taken from reference TRBV5-1 and TRBJ1-1, is KAGVTQTPRYLIKTRGQQVTLSCSPISGHRSVSWYQQTPGQGLQFLFEYFSETQRNKGNFPGRFSGRQFSNSRSEMNVSTLELGDSALYLCASSLDRLNTEAFFGQGTRLTVV.